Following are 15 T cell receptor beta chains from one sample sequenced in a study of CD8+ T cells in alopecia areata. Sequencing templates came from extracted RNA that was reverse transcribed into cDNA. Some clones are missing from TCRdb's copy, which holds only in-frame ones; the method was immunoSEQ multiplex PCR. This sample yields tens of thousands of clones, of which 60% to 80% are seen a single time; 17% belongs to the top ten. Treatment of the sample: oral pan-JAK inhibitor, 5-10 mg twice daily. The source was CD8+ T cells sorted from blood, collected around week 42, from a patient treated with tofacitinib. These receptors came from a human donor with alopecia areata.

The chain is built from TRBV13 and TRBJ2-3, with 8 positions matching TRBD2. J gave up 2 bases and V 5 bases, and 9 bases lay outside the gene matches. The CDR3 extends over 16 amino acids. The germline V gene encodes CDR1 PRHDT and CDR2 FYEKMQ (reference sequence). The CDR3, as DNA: TGTGCCAGCAGCACACCTCCGGGACTAGACACAGATACGCAGTATTTT. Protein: CASSTPPGLDTDTQYF.

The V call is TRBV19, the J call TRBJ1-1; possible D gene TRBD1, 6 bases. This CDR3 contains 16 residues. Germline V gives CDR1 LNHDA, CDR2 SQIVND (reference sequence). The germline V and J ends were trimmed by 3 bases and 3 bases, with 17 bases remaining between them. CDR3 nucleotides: TGTGCCAGTAGTATTTCCTTCGCGGGGGCTTACACTGAAGCTTTCTTT. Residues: CASSISFAGAYTEAFF.

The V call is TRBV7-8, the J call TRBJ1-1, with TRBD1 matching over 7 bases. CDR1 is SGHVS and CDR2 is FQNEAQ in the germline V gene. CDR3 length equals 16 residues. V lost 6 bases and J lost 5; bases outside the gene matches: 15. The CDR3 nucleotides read TGTGCCAGCAGATCCGGGACAGAGCTAATTGGGACTGAAGCTTTCTTT. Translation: CASRSGTELIGTEAFF.

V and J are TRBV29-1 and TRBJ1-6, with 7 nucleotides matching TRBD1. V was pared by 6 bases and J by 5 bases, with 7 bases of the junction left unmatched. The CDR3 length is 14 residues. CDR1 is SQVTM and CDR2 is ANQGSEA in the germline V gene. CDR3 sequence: CSVAGTEDNSPLHF. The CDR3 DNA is TGCAGCGTCGCCGGGACAGAGGATAATTCACCCCTCCACTTT.

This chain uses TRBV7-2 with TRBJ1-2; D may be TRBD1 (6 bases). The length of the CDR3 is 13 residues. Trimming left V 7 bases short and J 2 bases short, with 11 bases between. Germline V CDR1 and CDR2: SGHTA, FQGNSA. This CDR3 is CASIQGENYGYTF. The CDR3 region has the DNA TGTGCCAGCATACAGGGTGAGAACTATGGCTACACCTTC.

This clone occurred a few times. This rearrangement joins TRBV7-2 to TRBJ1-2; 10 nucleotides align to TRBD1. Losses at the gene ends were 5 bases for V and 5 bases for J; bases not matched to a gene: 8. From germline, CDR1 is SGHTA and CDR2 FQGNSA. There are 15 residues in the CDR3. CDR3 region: CASSPSGTGVYGYTF. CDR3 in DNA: TGTGCCAGCAGCCCCTCCGGGACAGGGGTTTATGGCTACACCTTC.

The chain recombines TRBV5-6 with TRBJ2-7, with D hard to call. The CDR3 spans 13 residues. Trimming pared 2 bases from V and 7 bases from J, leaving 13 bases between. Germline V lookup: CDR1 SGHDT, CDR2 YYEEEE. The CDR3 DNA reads TGTGCCAGCAGCTTCGACGGACCTAAAGAGCAGTACTTC. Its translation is CASSFDGPKEQYF.

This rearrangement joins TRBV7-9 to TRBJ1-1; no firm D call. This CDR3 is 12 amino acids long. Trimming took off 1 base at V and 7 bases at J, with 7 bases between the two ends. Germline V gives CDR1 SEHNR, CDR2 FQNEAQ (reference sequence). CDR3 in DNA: TGTGCCAGCAGCTTAGGACTCTTTGAAGCTTTCTTT. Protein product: CASSLGLFEAFF.

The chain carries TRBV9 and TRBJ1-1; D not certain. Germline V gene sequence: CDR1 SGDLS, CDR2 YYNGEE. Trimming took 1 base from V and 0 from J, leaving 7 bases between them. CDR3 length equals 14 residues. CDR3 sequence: CASSVSSLNTEAFF. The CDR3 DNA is TGTGCCAGCAGCGTATCGAGTCTGAACACTGAAGCTTTCTTT.

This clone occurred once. CDR3 region: CASSRGGEGTEAFF. CDR3 bases: TGCGCCAGCAGTCGAGGAGGGGAAGGCACTGAAGCTTTCTTT. The chain uses TRBV23-1 and TRBJ1-1; maybe TRBD1 (5 bases). TRBV23-1 is annotated as an ORF whose role is uncertain. With 4 bases removed from V and 4 bases from J, the gap between germline ends came to 13 bases. The CDR3 extends over 14 amino acids.

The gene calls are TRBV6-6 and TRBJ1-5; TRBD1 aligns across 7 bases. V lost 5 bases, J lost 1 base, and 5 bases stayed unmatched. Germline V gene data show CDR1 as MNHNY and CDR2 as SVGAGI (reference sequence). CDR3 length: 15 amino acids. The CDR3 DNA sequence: TGTGCCAGCAGTCACAGGGGTGGAAGCAATCAGCCCCAGCATTTT. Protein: CASSHRGGSNQPQHF.

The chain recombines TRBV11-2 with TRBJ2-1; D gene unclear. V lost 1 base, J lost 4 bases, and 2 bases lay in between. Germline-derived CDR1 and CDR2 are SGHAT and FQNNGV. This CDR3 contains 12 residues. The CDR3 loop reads CASSLGYNEQFF. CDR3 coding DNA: TGTGCCAGCAGCTTAGGTTACAATGAGCAGTTCTTC.

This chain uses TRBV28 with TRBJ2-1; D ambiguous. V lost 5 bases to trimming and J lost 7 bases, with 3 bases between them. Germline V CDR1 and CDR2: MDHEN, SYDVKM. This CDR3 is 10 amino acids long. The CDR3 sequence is CASSANEQFF. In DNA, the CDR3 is TGTGCCAGCAGTGCGAATGAGCAGTTCTTC.

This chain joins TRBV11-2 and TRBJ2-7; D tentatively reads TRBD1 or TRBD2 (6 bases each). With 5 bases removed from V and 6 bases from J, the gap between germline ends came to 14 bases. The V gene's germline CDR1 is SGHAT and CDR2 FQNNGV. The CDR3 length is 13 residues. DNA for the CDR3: TGTGCCAGCAGCCGGGGGCAGACGATCGAGCAGTACTTC. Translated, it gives CASSRGQTIEQYF.

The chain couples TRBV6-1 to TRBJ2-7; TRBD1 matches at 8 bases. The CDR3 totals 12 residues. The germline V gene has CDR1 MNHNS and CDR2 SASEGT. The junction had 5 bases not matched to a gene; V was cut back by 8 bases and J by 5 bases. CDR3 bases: TGTGCCAGCTTAGAGACAGGGGACGAGCAGTACTTC. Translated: CASLETGDEQYF.